The 25 T cell receptor beta chains given below trace back to one sample, sequenced in a study of OX40 agonist ivuxolimab in advanced cancers. Clones were read by immunoSEQ multiplex PCR, and TCRdb kept only the in-frame ones, dropping some. The sample carries under 90,000 clones, around nine tenths recorded once. Here the sequenced sample was CD4+ or CD8+ T cells sorted from blood, taken in a trial of the OX40 agonist ivuxolimab. These receptors were collected from an adult with an advanced solid tumor such as melanoma, head and neck, liver or kidney cancer.

The chain uses TRBV5-1 and TRBJ1-3; D unclear. Trimming took 4 bases from V and 8 from J, leaving 22 bases between them. Germline V gene lookup returns CDR1 SGHRS and CDR2 YFSETQ. This CDR3 comprises 16 residues. The CDR3 sequence: CASSLTPGSPRDTIYF. CDR3 bases: TGCGCCAGCAGCCTGACCCCTGGCTCTCCGAGGGACACCATATATTTT.

The chain carries TRBV5-1 and TRBJ2-3, with 9 bases fitting TRBD2. Looked up from germline, CDR1 is SGHRS and CDR2 is YFSETQ. The CDR3 covers 15 residues. V lost 1 base and J lost 2; bases outside the gene matches: 2. CDR3 coding DNA: TGCGCCAGCAGCTTGAGCGGGGGGCACACAGATACGCAGTATTTT. Protein: CASSLSGGHTDTQYF.

As regards this clone: Different DNA sequences within this sample yield the same CDR3. The chain is built from TRBV5-1 and TRBJ2-5; D gene ambiguous. The length of the CDR3 is 11 residues. Germline-derived CDR1 and CDR2 are SGHRS and YFSETQ. V was clipped by 0 bases and J by 5 bases, with 2 bases between them. CDR3 in amino acids: CASSLEETQYF. CDR3 nucleotides: TGCGCCAGCAGCTTGGAGGAGACCCAGTACTTC.

The count of this clone is one. The gene calls are TRBV11-2 and TRBJ2-5; TRBD1 is a possible D gene (6 bases). With the DNA end fitting TRBJ2-7 better, the J assignment may be wrong. Germline lookup yields CDR1 SGHAT and CDR2 FQNNGV. CDR3 length equals 15 residues. CDR3 DNA sequence: TGTGCCAGCAGCTTAGGCCCAGGGGTTTACTACGAGCAGTACTTC. This gives the protein CASSLGPGVYYEQYF.

This sequence joins TRBV28 and TRBJ1-2; D perhaps matches TRBD1 (6 bases). Trimming left V 3 bases short and J 4 bases short, with 12 bases between. This CDR3 has 14 residues. Germline V gene sequence: CDR1 MDHEN, CDR2 SYDVKM. The CDR3, as DNA: TGTGCCAGCAGTTTGAGGACAGTGAGCTATGGCTACACCTTC. Its protein product is CASSLRTVSYGYTF.

This chain links TRBV7-9 with TRBJ2-2, with D possibly being TRBD2 (5 bases). The CDR3 contains 14 residues. Deletions cut 2 bases from V and 6 bases from J, with 10 bases between. Germline V gene data show CDR1 as SEHNR and CDR2 as FQNEAQ (reference sequence). CDR3 protein: CASSLMAGPGELFF. CDR3 coding DNA: TGTGCCAGCAGCTTAATGGCGGGCCCCGGGGAGCTGTTTTTT. The full variable domain, with the rest looked up from reference TRBV7-9 and TRBJ2-2, is DTGVSQNPRHKITKRGQNVTFRCDPISEHNRLYWYRQTLGQGPEFLTYFQNEAQLEKSRLLSDRFSAERPKGSFSTLEIQRTEQGDSAMYLCASSLMAGPGELFFGEGSRLTVL.

This chain uses TRBV27 with TRBJ1-4; 8 bases are a match to TRBD1. Germline V gene data show CDR1 as MNHEY and CDR2 as SMNVEV (reference sequence). The J segment lost 14 bases and the V segment lost 5 bases, leaving 19 bases of the junction unmatched. The CDR3 length is 16 residues. CDR3 nucleotide sequence: TGTGCCAGCAGTGCGTCCCGGGACAGGTTTTTGAGCGGGCTGTTTTTT. This sequence encodes CASSASRDRFLSGLFF. Filled out from reference TRBV27 and TRBJ1-4, the complete variable domain reads EAQVTQNPRYLITVTGKKLTVTCSQNMNHEYMSWYRQDPGLGLRQIYYSMNVEVTDKGDVPEGYKVSRKEKRNFPLILESPSPNQTSLYFCASSASRDRFLSGLFFGSGTQLSVL.

V usage is TRBV7-9 and J usage is TRBJ1-1; 10 nucleotides line up with TRBD1. The J segment lost 3 bases and the V segment lost 3 bases, leaving 10 bases of the junction unmatched. CDR3 length equals 17 residues. The V gene's germline CDR1 is SEHNR and CDR2 FQNEAQ (reference sequence). The CDR3, as DNA: TGTGCCAGCAGCTTCGTGACAGGGGGCGAGGAAGACACTGAAGCTTTCTTT. Protein: CASSFVTGGEEDTEAFF.

This clone was picked up one time. This rearrangement joins TRBV2 to TRBJ1-2; 7 positions agree with TRBD1. CDR3 length: 15 residues. CDR1 SNHLY and CDR2 FYNNEI come from the germline V gene. Germline trimming cut 2 bases from V and 5 bases from J; bases unmatched to any gene: 8. CDR3: CASSEMTGTAYGYTF. CDR3 in DNA: TGTGCCAGCAGTGAAATGACGGGGACAGCATATGGCTACACCTTC. The entire variable domain, with the rest obtained from reference TRBV2 and TRBJ1-2, is as follows: EPEVTQTPSHQVTQMGQEVILRCVPISNHLYFYWYRQILGQKVEFLVSFYNNEISEKSEIFDDQFSVERPDGSNFTLKIRSTKLEDSAMYFCASSEMTGTAYGYTFGSGTRLTVV.

This rearrangement joins TRBV6-5 to TRBJ2-2, with a possible D match to TRBD1 (6 bases). Germline CDR1 MNHEY, CDR2 SVGAGI. Trimming took off 6 bases at V and 6 bases at J, with 17 bases between the two ends. The CDR3 is 15 amino acids. The CDR3 nucleotides are TGTGCCAGCAGCATCGGGGCAGAGGGGGCCGGGGAGCTGTTTTTT. It is translated as CASSIGAEGAGELFF.

The chain is built from TRBV19 and TRBJ1-1, with 7 bases fitting TRBD1. V dropped 3 bases and J dropped 11; count of bases not matched to a gene: 15. Germline V gene sequence: CDR1 LNHDA, CDR2 SQIVND (reference sequence). The CDR3 totals 15 residues. CDR3 nucleotides: TGTGCCAGTAGTATCCCGGGACAGAAAATCGGGGGTGCTTTCTTT. It specifies CASSIPGQKIGGAFF.

The CDR3 sequence is CASSLDRGQGGYTF. In DNA, the CDR3 is TGTGCCAGCAGTCTCGACAGGGGGCAGGGAGGCTACACCTTC. V is TRBV28 and J is TRBJ1-2; 10 bases fit TRBD1. The V and J ends lost 5 bases and 8 bases, in that order; junction bases with no gene match: 8. The CDR3 has 14 amino acids. Germline CDR1 MDHEN, CDR2 SYDVKM.

CDR3 DNA: TGTGCCAGCAGCTTTCGGCGGTCTAGCTCTCAGGCTCTTGGCTACACCTTC. It encodes CASSFRRSSSQALGYTF. The V gene is TRBV7-8, the J gene TRBJ1-2; D ambiguous. The CDR3 is made up of 17 amino acids. Germline CDR1 and CDR2: SGHVS and FQNEAQ. V was cut by 3 bases and J by 7 bases, with 24 bases left in between.

The chain recombines TRBV7-2 with TRBJ2-3; 8 positions match TRBD1. This CDR3 is built from 14 residues. V was pared by 3 bases and J by 4 bases, with 3 bases of the junction left unmatched. CDR1 is SGHTA and CDR2 is FQGNSA in the germline V gene. In nucleotides, the CDR3 is TGTGCCAGCAGCTTCCGGACAGGGCCAGATACGCAGTATTTT. Its protein is CASSFRTGPDTQYF.

V usage is TRBV5-1 and J usage is TRBJ2-3; 7 bases align to TRBD1. This CDR3 region has 14 residues. The V segment lost 4 bases and the J segment 2 bases; nucleotides outside the gene matches: 4. Germline-derived CDR1 and CDR2 are SGHRS and YFSETQ. CDR3 nucleotides: TGCGCCAGCAGCCCTGGACAGGACACAGATACGCAGTATTTT. Protein sequence: CASSPGQDTDTQYF.

J is TRBJ2-3 and V is TRBV5-1; D unresolved. Germline CDR1 and CDR2: SGHRS and YFSETQ. The CDR3 has 15 amino acids. V was clipped by 1 base and J by 0 bases, with 9 bases between them. CDR3 protein: CASSLIPTSTDTQYF. The CDR3 coding sequence is TGCGCCAGCAGCTTGATTCCGACTAGCACAGATACGCAGTATTTT.

The J gene is TRBJ2-1, the V gene TRBV5-4, with D possibly TRBD2 on 5 matching bases. The CDR3 length is 14 residues. V lost 0 bases, J lost 9 bases, and 13 bases lay in between. CDR1 is SGHNT and CDR2 is YYREEE in the germline V gene (reference sequence). The CDR3 DNA follows: TGTGCCAGCAGCTTGGAAGGGAGCGGTAGTGAGCAGTTCTTC. Translation gives CASSLEGSGSEQFF.

The chain joins TRBV4-2 to TRBJ2-1, with 15 bases lining up with TRBD2. V shed 4 bases, J shed 9 bases, and the junction held 7 bases outside the gene matches. The CDR3 loop spans 16 amino acids. Per germline, CDR1 LGHNA and CDR2 YNFKEQ. The chain's CDR3 is CASSLGLAGGPSEQFF. The CDR3 nucleotides are TGTGCCAGCAGCCTCGGACTAGCGGGGGGGCCCAGTGAGCAGTTCTTC.

J is TRBJ2-3 and V is TRBV7-2; no clear D gene. CDR3 length: 12 residues. Deletions cut 2 bases from V and 3 bases from J, with 3 bases between. Germline CDR1 and CDR2: SGHTA and FQGNSA. Written as DNA, the CDR3 is TGTGCCAGCAGCTTAAGTACAGATACGCAGTATTTT. Amino acids: CASSLSTDTQYF.

The rearrangement joins TRBV11-2 to TRBJ2-1; weak D call: TRBD1 (5 bases). Germline lookup yields CDR1 SGHAT and CDR2 FQNNGV. V was clipped by 1 base and J by 1 base, with 8 bases between them. This CDR3 spans 15 amino acids. The CDR3 here is CASSLGTFSYNEQFF. In nucleotides, the CDR3 is TGTGCCAGCAGCTTAGGGACATTTTCCTACAATGAGCAGTTCTTC. Based on the CDR3 plus reference TRBV11-2 and TRBJ2-1, the full variable domain is EAGVAQSPRYKIIEKRQSVAFWCNPISGHATLYWYQQILGQGPKLLIQFQNNGVVDDSQLPKDRFSAERLKGVDSTLKIQPAKLEDSAVYLCASSLGTFSYNEQFFGPGTRLTVL.

The J gene is TRBJ1-4, the V gene TRBV6-1; D perhaps matches TRBD1 (6 bases). Germline lookup yields CDR1 MNHNS and CDR2 SASEGT. There are 14 residues in the CDR3. The germline V and J ends were trimmed by 7 bases and 7 bases, with 16 bases remaining between them. CDR3 DNA: TGTGCCAGCAAGGAGGGGGGGCTGGGTGAAAAACTGTTTTTT. It encodes CASKEGGLGEKLFF.

This chain uses TRBV11-2 with TRBJ1-5; TRBD1 might be the D (6 bases). V gave up 6 bases and J gave up 0 bases, with 15 bases separating them. Germline CDR1 is SGHAT and CDR2 is FQNNGV. The CDR3 extends over 16 amino acids. For the CDR3, the DNA is TGTGCCAGCAGTTTTGGTGGGGGCCATAGCAATCAGCCCCAGCATTTT. This codes for CASSFGGGHSNQPQHF.

This chain connects TRBV19 to TRBJ2-1, with no clear D. V lost 7 bases, J lost 0 bases, and 10 bases lay in between. Germline CDR1 is LNHDA and CDR2 is SQIVND (reference sequence). This CDR3 comprises 14 residues. The CDR3 region is CASNIGVSYNEQFF. The CDR3 DNA is TGTGCCAGTAACATTGGGGTCTCCTACAATGAGCAGTTCTTC. Looking up the rest from reference TRBV19 and TRBJ2-1 gives the full variable domain: DGGITQSPKYLFRKEGQNVTLSCEQNLNHDAMYWYRQDPGQGLRLIYYSQIVNDFQKGDIAEGYSVSREKKESFPLTVTSAQKNPTAFYLCASNIGVSYNEQFFGPGTRLTVL.

The chain joins TRBV2 to TRBJ2-1; D ambiguous. Trimming took 6 bases from V and 10 from J, leaving 22 bases between them. In germline, CDR1 is SNHLY, CDR2 FYNNEI. The length of the CDR3 is 15 residues. The CDR3 sequence is CASRVPRASRFEQFF. The CDR3 bases are TGTGCCAGCAGGGTCCCCCGGGCCTCTCGGTTCGAGCAGTTCTTC.

The V and J genes are TRBV19 and TRBJ1-2; D uncertain. The V end was cut by 1 base, the J end by 3 bases, with 6 bases between. Germline CDR1 reads LNHDA; CDR2 reads SQIVND (reference sequence). The CDR3 contains 13 residues. This CDR3 is CASSIAADYGYTF. In DNA form, the CDR3 reads TGTGCCAGTAGTATAGCGGCCGACTATGGCTACACCTTC.